This T cell receptor beta chain was sequenced for a study of blood T cell repertoires in COVID-19. The wider study: Both acute and convalescent COVID-19 samples were obtained from the United States, Italy and Spain. The cDNA or gDNA used as material had been derived from T cells, B-cell-depleted T cells, or PBMCs.

V was shortened by 5 bases and J by 0 bases, with 11 bases between the two germline ends. Germline V CDR1 and CDR2: SGHDN, FVKESK. This CDR3 spans 15 amino acids. In the authors' workflow: Reference gene primers were amplified, and this amplification served to estimate nucleated cell counts. The data were produced by immunoSEQ multiplex PCR, yet TCRdb's version contains in-frame clones alone and is incomplete. That table furnishes V, J and clone size, whereas the DNA furnished D and trimming. The sample records about 160,000 clones, approximately 90% being singletons. Material for sequencing was peripheral blood. The genes are TRBV14 and TRBJ2-1; tentatively, D is TRBD1 (6 bases). The origin of this receptor is a man aged 50 to 59 with acute or convalescent COVID-19. CDR3 nucleotides: TGTGCCAGCAGCTACGGGACACCCTCCTACAATGAGCAGTTCTTC. This codes for CASSYGTPSYNEQFF.